Below are 7 T cell receptor beta chains sequenced from a single sample in a study of naive and memory T cell subsets. Both TRBC1 and TRBC2 were covered by a beta constant-region primer of two equimolar oligonucleotides. Nested alpha and beta constant-region primers with the SP2 primer drove four PCR rounds on ligated cDNA. Each CDR3 protein gets one entry after TCRdb re-called the UMI-ligation and nested PCR reads with MiXCR. The table shows some 80,000 distinct CDR3 sequences, with over 9% occurring only once. The sequencing input was naive CD8+ T cells from blood. The receptor source for this set is a human donor in good health.

This chain connects TRBV5-4 to TRBJ1-5; D is perhaps TRBD1 (6 bases). The CDR3 totals 14 residues. V was pared by 6 bases and J by 7 bases, with 17 bases between. Per germline, CDR1 SGHNT and CDR2 YYREEE (reference sequence). The CDR3 reads CASTMNGGRQPQHF. The CDR3 DNA follows: TGTGCCAGCACCATGAACGGGGGCCGACAGCCCCAGCATTTT.

This rearrangement joins TRBV27 to TRBJ2-3; D call uncertain. The V end lost 8 bases, the J end lost 1 base, and 16 bases lay between the germline ends. The CDR3 length is 15 residues. Germline CDR1 is MNHEY and CDR2 is SMNVEV (reference sequence). The CDR3 DNA sequence: TGTGCCAGCTTCTCCCGGCAGGATGGCACAGATACGCAGTATTTT. Amino acids: CASFSRQDGTDTQYF.

Only a few counts were recorded for this clonotype. The chain links TRBV12-3 or TRBV12-4 to TRBJ1-3, with D possibly matching TRBD1 (5 bases). Trimming took off 3 bases at V and 4 bases at J, with 10 bases between the two ends. CDR3 size: 14 residues. CDR3 nucleotides: TGTGCCAGCAGTTTGACAGCGGGGGGAAACACCATATATTTT. The encoded protein is CASSLTAGGNTIYF.

This clonotype showed up many times. V and J are TRBV7-6 and TRBJ1-5; 7 bases fit TRBD1. The CDR3 is 15 amino acids. CDR1 and CDR2 (germline): SGHVS, FNYEAQ. The V segment lost 5 bases and the J segment 2 bases; nucleotides outside the gene matches: 6. The CDR3 here is CASSPYTGGNQPQHF. The DNA for the CDR3 is TGTGCCAGCAGCCCTTATACAGGGGGCAATCAGCCCCAGCATTTT.

This clonotype was observed once. The rearrangement joins TRBV24-1 to TRBJ2-5; D is perhaps TRBD2 (5 bases). Germline assignment: CDR1 KGHDR and CDR2 SFDVKD. Trimming stripped 9 bases from V and 3 bases from J, with 19 bases between. The CDR3 extends over 15 amino acids. The DNA of the CDR3 is TGTGCCACCTCACACCCGGTCGTGGGAGAAGAGACCCAGTACTTC. Translation: CATSHPVVGEETQYF.

As concerns this clonotype: No conserved phenylalanine or tryptophan ends this CDR3, so it is likely a read error. V and J are TRBV10-3 and TRBJ2-7; 7 nucleotides match TRBD1. This CDR3 is built from 15 residues. The V segment lost 6 bases and the J segment 1 base; nucleotides outside the gene matches: 9. From germline, CDR1 is ENHRY and CDR2 SYGVKD. For the CDR3, the DNA is TGTGCCATCAGAAAGACTCGGGACAGATCCTACGAGCAGTACTCC. Protein sequence: CAIRKTRDRSYEQYS.

This sequence joins TRBV11-2 and TRBJ2-1; D gene ambiguous. The V gene's germline CDR1 is SGHAT and CDR2 FQNNGV. Trimming shortened V by 5 bases and J by 7 bases, and 15 bases separated the two germline ends. CDR3 length: 14 residues. The CDR3 DNA is TGTGCCAGCAGCCCCTCCGAAGACGTTAATGAGCAGTTCTTC. It yields the protein CASSPSEDVNEQFF.